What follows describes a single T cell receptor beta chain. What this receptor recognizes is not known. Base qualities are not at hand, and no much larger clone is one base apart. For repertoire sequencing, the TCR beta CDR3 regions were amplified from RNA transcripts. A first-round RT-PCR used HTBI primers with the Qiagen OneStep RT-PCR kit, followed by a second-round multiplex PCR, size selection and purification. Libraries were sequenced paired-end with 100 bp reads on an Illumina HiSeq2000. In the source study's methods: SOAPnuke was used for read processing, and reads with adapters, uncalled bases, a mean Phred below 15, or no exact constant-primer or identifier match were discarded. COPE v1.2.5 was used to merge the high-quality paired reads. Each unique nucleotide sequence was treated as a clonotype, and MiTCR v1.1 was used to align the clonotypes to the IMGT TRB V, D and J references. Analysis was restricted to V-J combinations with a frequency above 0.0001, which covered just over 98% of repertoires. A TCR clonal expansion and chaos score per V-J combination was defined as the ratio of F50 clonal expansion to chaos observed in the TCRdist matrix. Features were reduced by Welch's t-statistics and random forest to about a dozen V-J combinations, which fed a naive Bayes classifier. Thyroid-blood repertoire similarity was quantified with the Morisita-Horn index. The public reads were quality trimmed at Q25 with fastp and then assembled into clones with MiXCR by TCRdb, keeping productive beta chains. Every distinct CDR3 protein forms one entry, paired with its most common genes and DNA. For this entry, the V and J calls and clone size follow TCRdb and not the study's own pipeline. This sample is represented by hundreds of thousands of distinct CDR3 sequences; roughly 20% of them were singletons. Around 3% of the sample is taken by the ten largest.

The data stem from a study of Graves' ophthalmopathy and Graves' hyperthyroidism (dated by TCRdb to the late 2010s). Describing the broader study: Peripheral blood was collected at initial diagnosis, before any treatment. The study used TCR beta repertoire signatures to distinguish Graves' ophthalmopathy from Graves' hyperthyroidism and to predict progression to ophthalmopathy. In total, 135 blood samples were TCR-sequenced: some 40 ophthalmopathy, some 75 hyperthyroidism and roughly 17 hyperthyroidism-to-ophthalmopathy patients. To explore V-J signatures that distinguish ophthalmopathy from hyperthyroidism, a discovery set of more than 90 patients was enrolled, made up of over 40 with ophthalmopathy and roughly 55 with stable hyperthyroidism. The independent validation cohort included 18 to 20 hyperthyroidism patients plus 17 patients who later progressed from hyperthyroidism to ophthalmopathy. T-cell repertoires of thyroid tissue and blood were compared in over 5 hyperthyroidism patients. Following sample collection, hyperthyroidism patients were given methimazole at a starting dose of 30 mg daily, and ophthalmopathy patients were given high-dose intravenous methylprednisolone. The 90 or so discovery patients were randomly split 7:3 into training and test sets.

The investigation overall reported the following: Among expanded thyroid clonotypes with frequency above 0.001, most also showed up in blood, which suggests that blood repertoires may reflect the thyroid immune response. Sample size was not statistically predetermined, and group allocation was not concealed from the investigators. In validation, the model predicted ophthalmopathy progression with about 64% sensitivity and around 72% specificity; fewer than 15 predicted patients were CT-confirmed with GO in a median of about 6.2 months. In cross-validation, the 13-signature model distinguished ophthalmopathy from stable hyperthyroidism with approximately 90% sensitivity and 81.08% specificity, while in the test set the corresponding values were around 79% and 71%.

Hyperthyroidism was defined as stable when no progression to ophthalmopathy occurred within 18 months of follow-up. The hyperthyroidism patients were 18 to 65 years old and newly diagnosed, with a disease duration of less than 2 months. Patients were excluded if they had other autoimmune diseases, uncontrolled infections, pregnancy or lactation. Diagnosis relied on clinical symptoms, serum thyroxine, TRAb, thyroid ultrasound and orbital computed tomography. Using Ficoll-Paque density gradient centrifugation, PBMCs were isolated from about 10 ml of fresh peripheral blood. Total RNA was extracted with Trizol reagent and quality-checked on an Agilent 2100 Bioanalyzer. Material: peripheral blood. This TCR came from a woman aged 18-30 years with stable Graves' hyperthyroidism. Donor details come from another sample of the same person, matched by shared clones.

The CDR3 here reads CASSTGTGSGNTIYF. The bases are TGTGCCAGCTCAACCGGGACAGGATCTGGAAACACCATATATTTT. Recombination linked TRBV18 to TRBJ1-3; 8 central nucleotides agree with TRBD1. The CDR3, from cysteine to phenylalanine, totals 15 residues. This entry keeps only the CDR3 DNA: 45 bases, framed from base 1. The germline V end is reduced by 5 bases and the J end by 1 base; junction bases left unmatched: 4. The germline V gene encodes CDR1 KGHSH and CDR2 LQKENI.